This section outlines one TCR beta chain sequence together with its context. At the DNA level, this CDR3 is encoded by other sequences in the same sample as well. This entry is derived from a study of blood T cell repertoires in COVID-19. Study context: Whether acute or convalescent, the COVID-19 samples came from the United States, Italy and Spain. PBMCs, B-cell-depleted T cells, or T cells provided the cDNA or gDNA that made up the material.

Deletions cut 6 bases from V and 2 bases from J, with 10 bases between. The CDR3 runs 13 residues. The germline V gene encodes CDR1 MNHEY and CDR2 SVGAGI. Sequencing used immunoSEQ multiplex PCR; TCRdb keeps in-frame clones, though not all of them. The data show under 300,000 clones, approximately 85% seen once. The sample comprised peripheral blood. The TCR was taken from a woman in her 70s with acute or convalescent COVID-19. The chain carries TRBV6-5 and TRBJ1-1; a weak D match, TRBD1 (6 bases). Written as DNA, the CDR3 is TGTGCCAGCAGACGGACAGCCAACACTGAAGCTTTCTTT. This encodes CASRRTANTEAFF.